This T cell receptor beta chain was captured in a study of control samples from healthy donors and cancer patients. Method: immunoSEQ multiplex PCR; TCRdb's copy keeps in-frame clones and lacks some. This table holds some 120,000 clones, approximately 94% found once. V was pared by 6 bases and J by 3 bases, with 2 bases of the junction left unmatched. The CDR3 consists of 14 residues. Germline-derived CDR1 and CDR2 are LNHDA and SQIVND (reference sequence). This sequence originates from a man in his thirties or forties in good health. The V and J genes are TRBV19 and TRBJ1-5; 10 bases fit TRBD1. Sequencing input: blood. CDR3 in amino acids: CASRGTGDNQPQHF. The CDR3 DNA sequence: TGTGCCAGTAGGGGGACAGGGGACAATCAGCCCCAGCATTTT. Complete variable domain (other parts from reference TRBV19 and TRBJ1-5): DGGITQSPKYLFRKEGQNVTLSCEQNLNHDAMYWYRQDPGQGLRLIYYSQIVNDFQKGDIAEGYSVSREKKESFPLTVTSAQKNPTAFYLCASRGTGDNQPQHFGDGTRLSIL.